The clone carrying this T cell receptor beta chain was counted a single time. Germline-derived CDR1 and CDR2 are MGHRA and YSYEKL. The CDR3 covers 17 residues. Trimming stripped 1 base from V and 2 bases from J, with 14 bases between. Measured with immunoSEQ multiplex PCR; TCRdb has only the in-frame clones, and not every one. The sample yields roughly 76,000 clones, roughly three quarters seen once. This sample stems from a study of memory CD4+ T cells and cytomegalovirus serostatus. Study context: Donors were healthy Belgian adults, fewer than ten CMV seropositive and about 24 seronegative.

Single viable CD3+CD4+CD8-CD45RO+ cells were sorted as the memory CD4+ T cells. Donors' CMV status reflects serum IgG against pp150, pp28, p38, p52. CD4+ T cells were isolated by positive magnetic selection. The genes are TRBV4-1 and TRBJ2-2; no clear D. This clonotype was sampled from an adult in good health and CMV-seropositive. Source material: memory CD4+ T cells from blood. The CDR3 DNA reads as TGCGCCAGCAGCCAAGTGGATATGGGCCTAAACACCGGGGAGCTGTTTTTT. This translates into CASSQVDMGLNTGELFF.